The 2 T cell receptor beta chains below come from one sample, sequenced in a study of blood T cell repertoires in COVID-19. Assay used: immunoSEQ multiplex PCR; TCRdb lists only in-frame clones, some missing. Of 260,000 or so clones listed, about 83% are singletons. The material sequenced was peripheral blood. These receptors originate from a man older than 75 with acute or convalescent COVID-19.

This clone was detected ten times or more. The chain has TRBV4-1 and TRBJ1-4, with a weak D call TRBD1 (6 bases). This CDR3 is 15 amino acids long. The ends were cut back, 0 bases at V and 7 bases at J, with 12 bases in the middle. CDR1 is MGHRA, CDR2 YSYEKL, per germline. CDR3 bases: TGCGCCAGCAGCCAAGATAGGGGGTGGGGTGAAAAACTGTTTTTT. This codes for CASSQDRGWGEKLFF.

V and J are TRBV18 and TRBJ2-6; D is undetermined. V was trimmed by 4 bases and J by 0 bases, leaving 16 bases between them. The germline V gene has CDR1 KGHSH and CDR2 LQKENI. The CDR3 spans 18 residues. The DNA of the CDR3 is TGTGCCAGCTCACTAACTCCCTCCATCCACTCTGGGGCCAACGTCCTGACTTTC. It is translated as CASSLTPSIHSGANVLTF.